This is a list of T cell receptor beta chains from one sample in a study of T-cell reconstitution after alpha-beta-depleted transplantation in children. TCRdb analysed the PCR reads with MiXCR anew, one entry per CDR3 protein. The sample yields some 830,000 distinct CDR3 sequences, roughly 15% seen once. Here the sequenced sample was PBMCs, mostly from graft donor cells, taken 360 days after TCRalphabeta/CD19-depleted stem cell transplant. Receptors originate from a male patient between 5 and 17 years old who had a stem cell transplant for acute lymphoblastic leukemia, so the T cells may come from the graft donor. CDR3s leave out the opening cysteine and the closing phenylalanine or tryptophan.

j_call v_call cdr3_aa
TRBJ2-1 TRBV20-1 SAPTSGGPYNEQF
TRBJ2-3 TRBV7-2 ASSGRRGADTQY
TRBJ2-1 TRBV15 ATRTSGSYNEQF
TRBJ2-5 TRBV20-1 SARRGGNQETQY
TRBJ2-3 TRBV3-1 ASSQWGSLAGGMDTQY
TRBJ2-7 TRBV20-1 SGTNSYEQY
TRBJ2-1 TRBV12-3/TRBV12-4 ASTFQGLAGGSQQF
TRBJ2-3 TRBV10-3 AISDPIGRDTQY
TRBJ2-7 TRBV29-1 SAAFGGVGYEQY
TRBJ1-1 TRBV5-1 ASDPGTVNTEAF
TRBJ2-4 TRBV14 ATGGDKNIQY
TRBJ2-3 TRBV20-1 SANGQSTDTQY
TRBJ2-2 TRBV7-2 ASSPQRGNTGELF
TRBJ2-3 TRBV10-3 AISEPGTPTKDTQY
TRBJ2-5 TRBV6-5 ASSYSSRVETQY
TRBJ2-5 TRBV7-8 ASSLGGDRGYRETQY
TRBJ2-3 TRBV7-2 ASSSGPTDTQY
TRBJ2-2 TRBV10-1 ASSVAGVRPGELF
TRBJ1-1 TRBV4-1 ASSQEKWVMNTEAF
TRBJ2-4 TRBV4-2 ASSQPGGGSAKNIQY
TRBJ2-7 TRBV10-3 AISEQVAGGPEQY
TRBJ2-1 TRBV7-6 ASSSILAVYYNEQF
TRBJ1-2 TRBV6-5 ASRQYNPAGYT
TRBJ2-3 TRBV5-1 ASSLLLAGIGTDTQY
TRBJ2-5 TRBV25-1 ASSEYDRGLGETQY
TRBJ2-1 TRBV27 ASSFLSGRARNEQF